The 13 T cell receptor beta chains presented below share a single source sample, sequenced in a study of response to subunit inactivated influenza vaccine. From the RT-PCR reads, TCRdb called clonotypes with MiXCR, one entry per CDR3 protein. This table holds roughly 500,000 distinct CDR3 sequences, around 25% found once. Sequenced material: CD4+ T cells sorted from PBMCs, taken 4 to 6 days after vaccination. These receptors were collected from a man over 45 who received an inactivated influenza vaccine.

The DNA of the CDR3 is TGTGCCAGCAGCATATTCACCGGGGAGCTGTTTTTT. This codes for CASSIFTGELFF. The chain combines TRBV5-4 with TRBJ2-2; D not resolved. The germline gives CDR1 SGHNT, CDR2 YYREEE (reference sequence). Trimming removed 4 bases from V and 4 bases from J, with 5 bases in between. The CDR3 consists of 12 residues.

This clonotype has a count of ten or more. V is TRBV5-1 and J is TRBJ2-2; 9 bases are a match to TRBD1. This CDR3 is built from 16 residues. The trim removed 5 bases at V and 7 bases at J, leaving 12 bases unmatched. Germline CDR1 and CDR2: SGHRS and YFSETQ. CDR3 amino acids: CASRSIVTGGYGELFF. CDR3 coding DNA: TGCGCCAGCAGGTCAATAGTGACAGGGGGATACGGGGAGCTGTTTTTT.

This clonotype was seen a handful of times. CDR3: CASSLGTGYEKLFF. CDR3 coding DNA: TGTGCCAGCAGCCTTGGGACAGGGTATGAAAAACTGTTTTTT. J is TRBJ1-4 and V is TRBV7-9, with 9 positions matching TRBD1. The CDR3 loop spans 14 amino acids. The V gene's germline CDR1 is SEHNR and CDR2 FQNEAQ (reference sequence). The J segment lost 6 bases and the V segment lost 5 bases, leaving 4 bases of the junction unmatched.

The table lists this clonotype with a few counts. CDR3 DNA: TGCAGTGCTAGAAAAACAGGGGGTTACTATGGCTACACCTTC. This translates into CSARKTGGYYGYTF. The chain uses TRBV20-1 and TRBJ1-2, with 8 bases that match TRBD1. The CDR3 spans 14 residues. In germline, CDR1 is DFQATT, CDR2 SNEGSKA (reference sequence). Unmatched junction bases numbered 5, after V lost 2 bases and J lost 3 bases.

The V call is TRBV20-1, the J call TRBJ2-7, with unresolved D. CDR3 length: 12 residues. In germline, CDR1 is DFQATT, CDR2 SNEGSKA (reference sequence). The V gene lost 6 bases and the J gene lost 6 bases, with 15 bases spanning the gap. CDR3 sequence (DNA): TGCAGTGCGGGTCATCCGCTGGGCGAGCAGTACTTC. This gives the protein CSAGHPLGEQYF.

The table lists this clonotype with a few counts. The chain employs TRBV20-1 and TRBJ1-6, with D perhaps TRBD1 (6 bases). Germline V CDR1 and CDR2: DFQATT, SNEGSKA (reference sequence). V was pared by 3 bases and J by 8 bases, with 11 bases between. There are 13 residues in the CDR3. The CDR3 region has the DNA TGCAGTGCTAGCTCAGGGGCTGATTCACCCCTCCACTTT. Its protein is CSASSGADSPLHF.

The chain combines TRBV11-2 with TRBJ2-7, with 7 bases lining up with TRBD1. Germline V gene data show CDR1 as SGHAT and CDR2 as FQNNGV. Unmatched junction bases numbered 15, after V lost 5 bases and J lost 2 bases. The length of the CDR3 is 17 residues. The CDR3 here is CASSPIGRQGRTYEQYF. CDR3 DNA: TGTGCCAGCAGCCCCATAGGGCGACAGGGAAGAACCTACGAGCAGTACTTC.

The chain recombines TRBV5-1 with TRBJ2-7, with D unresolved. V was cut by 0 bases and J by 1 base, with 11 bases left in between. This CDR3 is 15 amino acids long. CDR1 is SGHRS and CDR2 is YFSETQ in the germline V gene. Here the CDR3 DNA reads TGCGCCAGCAGCTTGGCCCCCTGGAGTTCCTACGAGCAGTACTTC. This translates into CASSLAPWSSYEQYF.

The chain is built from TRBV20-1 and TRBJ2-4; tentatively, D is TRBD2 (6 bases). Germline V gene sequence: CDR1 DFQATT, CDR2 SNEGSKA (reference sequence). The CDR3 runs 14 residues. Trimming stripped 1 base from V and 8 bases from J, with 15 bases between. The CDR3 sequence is CSARVGGSRDIQYF. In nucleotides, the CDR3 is TGCAGTGCTAGAGTCGGGGGATCTCGCGACATTCAGTACTTC.

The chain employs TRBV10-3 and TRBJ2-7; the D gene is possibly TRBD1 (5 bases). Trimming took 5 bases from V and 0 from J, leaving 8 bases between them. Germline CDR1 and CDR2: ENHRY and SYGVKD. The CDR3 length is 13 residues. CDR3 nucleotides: TGTGCCATCAGTCCCAGGGTCTCCTACGAGCAGTACTTC. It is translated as CAISPRVSYEQYF.

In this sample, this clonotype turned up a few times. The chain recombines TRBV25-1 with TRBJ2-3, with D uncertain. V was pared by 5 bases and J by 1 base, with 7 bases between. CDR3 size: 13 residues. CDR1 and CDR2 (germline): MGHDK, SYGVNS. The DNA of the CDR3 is TGTGCCAGCAGTAAAAGGGGCACAGATACGCAGTATTTT. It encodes CASSKRGTDTQYF.

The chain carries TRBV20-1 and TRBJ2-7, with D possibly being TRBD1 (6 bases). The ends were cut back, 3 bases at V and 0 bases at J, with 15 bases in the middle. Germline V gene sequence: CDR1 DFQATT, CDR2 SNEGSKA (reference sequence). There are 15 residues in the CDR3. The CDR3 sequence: CSASIWGQSSYEQYF. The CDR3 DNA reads TGCAGTGCTAGTATCTGGGGGCAGAGCTCCTACGAGCAGTACTTC.

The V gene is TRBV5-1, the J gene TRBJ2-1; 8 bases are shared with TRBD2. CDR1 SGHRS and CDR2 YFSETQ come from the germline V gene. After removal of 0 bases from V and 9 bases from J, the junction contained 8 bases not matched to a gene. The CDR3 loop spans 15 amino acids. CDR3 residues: CASSLGTGGPGEQFF. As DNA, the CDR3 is TGCGCCAGCAGCTTGGGCACGGGAGGGCCGGGTGAGCAGTTCTTC.